This T cell receptor (beta chain) was captured in a study of T cell responses to AZD1222 COVID-19 vaccine. Unmatched junction bases numbered 1, after V lost 3 bases and J lost 2 bases. The germline V gene has CDR1 KGHSH and CDR2 LQKENI. This CDR3 has 14 residues. As for this clone: Its antigen is still unknown.

Study results and limitations: Clonal diversity was possibly underestimated; the donors were predominantly white British and more often female. Sampling that yielded the repertoires occurred only after the peak T cell response. Vaccine-associated CD4 TCRs spanned spike, dominant at 160-218 and 743-854.

Repertoires were generated with immunoSEQ multiplex PCR, while TCRdb's copy carries only in-frame clones and drops some. The data hold about 190,000 clones, with over 80% observed a single time. The sample consisted of peripheral blood, taken on day 0 of AZD1222 vaccination. The gene calls are TRBV18 and TRBJ2-5, with 9 bases matching TRBD1. The origin of this receptor is an adult in good health. CDR3 sequence: CASSPGQGQETQYF. CDR3 DNA: TGTGCCAGCTCACCGGGACAGGGTCAAGAGACCCAGTACTTC.